A selection of T cell receptor beta chains follows, all from one sample in a study of T cell repertoires in cytomegalovirus infection. Each CDR3 protein gets one entry after TCRdb re-called the reads with MiXCR. The profile shows approximately 130,000 distinct CDR3 sequences, 8.8% of them singletons. The sequencing sample was made of PBMCs. The receptor set was obtained from a human donor in good health (CMV status not recorded). Some clones in this sample may be carry-over from other donors' samples. Each CDR3 is given with its conserved first and last residue. A D gene is named only where the DNA matches it firmly. Size values are once, few and many counts, or a class for expanded clones, and some rows have none.

TRBD1	many	TRBV19	TRBJ2-7	TGTGCCAGTAGCCGGACAGGTTCTAGCGAGCAGTACTTC	CASSRTGSSEQYF
.	.	TRBV19	TRBJ2-1	TGTGCCAGTAGTACTCCATGGAATGAGCAGTTCTTC	CASSTPWNEQFF
.	many	TRBV12-3/TRBV12-4	TRBJ1-2	TGTGCCAGCACCCGCGACAGGTTCGTGGATGGCTACACCTTC	CASTRDRFVDGYTF
.	few	TRBV30	TRBJ1-1	TGTGCCTGGCGTGGGGGCAGGATTTCCCTTGAAGCTTTCTTT	CAWRGGRISLEAFF
.	many	TRBV7-2	TRBJ2-5	TGTGCCAGCCGCTTAGGTGGGACACAAGAGACCCAGTACTTC	CASRLGGTQETQYF
TRBD2	many	TRBV7-9	TRBJ2-7	TGTGCCAGCAGCTACAGCGGGGGGGCCTACGAGCAGTACTTC	CASSYSGGAYEQYF
.	many	TRBV7-2	TRBJ1-5	TGTGCCAGCAGCTTACTCGGTCAGGGCGGCAATCAGCCCCAGCATTTT	CASSLLGQGGNQPQHF
TRBD2	.	TRBV3-1	TRBJ2-7	TGTGCCAGCAGCCAAGATCCGCGTGGCGGGGGCTACGAGCAGTACTTC	CASSQDPRGGGYEQYF
.	.	TRBV5-6	TRBJ1-2	TGTGCCAGCAGCTTGGTAGACCCAAACTATGGCTACACCTTC	CASSLVDPNYGYTF
.	few	TRBV29-1	TRBJ2-2	TGCAGCGTTGGGGAGATTGTGGTAGGGGGCACCGGGGAGCTGTTTTTT	CSVGEIVVGGTGELFF
TRBD1	.	TRBV12-3/TRBV12-4	TRBJ2-1	TGTGCCAGCAGTTTACGGACAGGGGATGAGCAGTTCTTC	CASSLRTGDEQFF
.	many	TRBV28	TRBJ2-5	TGTGCCAGCAGGTGGAACCAAGAGACCCAGTACTTC	CASRWNQETQYF